The next 22 T cell receptor beta chains were all read from a single sample in a study of blood T cells in healthy people across ages. The use of a sample-barcoded 5' primer and a J-beta primer mix characterized a second PCR of about 7 to 12 cycles. TCRdb called the 5' RACE reads again in MiXCR, with one record for every CDR3 protein. The profile covers almost 550,000 distinct CDR3 sequences, with around 24% appearing a single time and around 10% taken by the ten largest. The sample was also reused in another study, on T cells of mothers and their children.

The sample taken for sequencing was blood. These receptors were taken from a boy aged 10-17 years in good health.

The chain couples TRBV4-2 to TRBJ1-4; D gene unclear. Germline-derived CDR1 and CDR2 are LGHNA and YNFKEQ. The V and J ends lost 4 bases and 10 bases respectively, with 13 bases between them. The CDR3 has 13 residues. The CDR3 sequence: CASSPPEDGKLFF. The CDR3 DNA reads as TGTGCCAGCAGCCCACCCGAAGATGGAAAACTGTTTTTT.

In its sample, this clonotype was seen a few times. The V call is TRBV15, the J call TRBJ1-3; D is unresolved. The CDR3 is 15 amino acids. V was trimmed by 5 bases and J by 0 bases, leaving 11 bases between them. The germline V gene encodes CDR1 LNHNV and CDR2 YYDKDF (reference sequence). CDR3 sequence: CATSWLLNSGNTIYF. The CDR3 DNA is TGTGCCACCAGCTGGCTTTTGAACTCTGGAAACACCATATATTTT.

The chain is built from TRBV30 and TRBJ2-5, with D unresolved. Gene TRBJ2-7 matches the end of the DNA better, so the J call may be wrong. This CDR3 has 16 amino acids. CDR1 and CDR2 (germline): GTSNPN, SVGIG (reference sequence). CDR3 region: CAWSAPISSVTYEQYF. CDR3 nucleotide sequence: TGTGCCTGGAGTGCCCCCATATCGAGCGTAACCTACGAGCAGTACTTC.

The rearrangement uses TRBV13 and TRBJ2-1; 11 nucleotides agree with TRBD2. V trimming: 4 bases; J trimming: 4 bases; junction bases outside the gene matches: 9. The CDR3 totals 17 residues. Germline assignment: CDR1 PRHDT and CDR2 FYEKMQ (reference sequence). CDR3 nucleotides: TGTGCCAGCAGCTCCTCAAACCTAGCGGGGGGATACAATGAGCAGTTCTTC. This sequence encodes CASSSSNLAGGYNEQFF.

V usage is TRBV7-2 and J usage is TRBJ2-5; D is tentatively TRBD1 or TRBD2 (6 bases each). This CDR3 has 15 amino acids. V dropped 5 bases and J dropped 5 bases, with 18 bases sitting between them. CDR1 is SGHTA, CDR2 FQGNSA, per germline. CDR3 coding DNA: TGTGCCAGCAGCGACTTGAGGGGGGCCGCGGAGACCCAGTACTTC. This gives the protein CASSDLRGAAETQYF.

The chain joins TRBV18 to TRBJ2-1; 10 positions agree with TRBD1. J gave up 3 bases and V 4 bases, and 6 bases lay outside the gene matches. Germline values: CDR1 KGHSH, CDR2 LQKENI. The CDR3 is 16 residues long. The CDR3 nucleotides are TGTGCCAGCTCACTGGTGGACAGGGGGATCTACAATGAGCAGTTCTTC. Protein: CASSLVDRGIYNEQFF.

The CDR3 protein is CASSVQHNAGELFF. In DNA, the CDR3 is TGTGCCAGCAGTGTACAACATAACGCCGGGGAGCTGTTTTTT. The V call is TRBV6-1, the J call TRBJ2-2; D gene unclear. V lost 4 bases and J lost 6, with 12 bases in between. This CDR3 comprises 14 residues. From germline, CDR1 is MNHNS and CDR2 SASEGT.

In this sample, this clonotype turned up many times. A clone one base away is much larger, so this may be a read error. The chain uses TRBV25-1 and TRBJ2-2; tentatively, D is TRBD1 (6 bases). The CDR3 loop spans 13 amino acids. V lost 3 bases and J 5 bases, leaving 7 bases between the germline ends. Germline V gene lookup returns CDR1 MGHDK and CDR2 SYGVNS. The CDR3 loop reads CASSDTGTGELFF. The CDR3 DNA follows: TGTGCCAGCAGTGATACAGGGACCGGGGAGCTGTTTTTT.

A single count supports this clonotype. Relative to the germline gene, one junction end is altered; a read error may explain this. The V and J genes are TRBV29-1 and TRBJ2-5; unclear D gene. The CDR3 is 13 amino acids. Germline V CDR1 and CDR2: SQVTM, ANQGSEA. CDR3: CSVETGLARHPFF. DNA for the CDR3: TGCAGCGTTGAAACTGGGCTCGCTAGGCACCCGTTCTTC. Filled out from reference TRBV29-1 and TRBJ2-5, the complete variable domain reads SAVISQKPSRDICQRGTSLTIQCQVDSQVTMMFWYRQQPGQSLTLIATANQGSEATYESGFVIDKFPISRPNLTFSTLTVSNMSPEDSSIYLCSVETGLARHPFFGPGTRLLVL.

This clonotype was counted a few times. This CDR3 is CATSGRQGRVTEAFF. The CDR3 DNA reads as TGTGCCACCAGCGGGAGACAGGGCAGAGTCACTGAAGCTTTCTTT. The rearrangement links TRBV15 to TRBJ1-1; 7 bases line up with TRBD1. Germline V gene data show CDR1 as LNHNV and CDR2 as YYDKDF (reference sequence). The J segment lost 4 bases and the V segment lost 5 bases, leaving 10 bases of the junction unmatched. This CDR3 has 15 amino acids.

The chain uses TRBV29-1 and TRBJ2-1; 7 bases are shared with TRBD2. V was pared by 4 bases and J by 7 bases, with 10 bases of the junction left unmatched. This CDR3 comprises 14 residues. Germline V gives CDR1 SQVTM, CDR2 ANQGSEA. The CDR3 nucleotides are TGCAGCGTTGGACAGAGACTAGCTGTGAATGAGCAGTTCTTC. It specifies CSVGQRLAVNEQFF.

Here the CDR3 DNA reads TGCGCCAGCAGCCAAGCTACCGGGGCAGATACGCAGTATTTT. Protein sequence: CASSQATGADTQYF. The chain employs TRBV4-3 and TRBJ2-3; D possibly corresponds to TRBD2 (5 bases). Germline values: CDR1 LGHNA, CDR2 YSLEER. V dropped 1 base and J dropped 4 bases, with 9 bases sitting between them. CDR3 length equals 14 residues.

This clonotype has more than one count but fewer than ten. The chain employs TRBV9 and TRBJ2-7, with 10 nucleotides matching TRBD1. V lost 4 bases to trimming and J lost 5 bases; unmatched junction nucleotides: 12. The CDR3 runs to 16 residues. The germline CDR1 and CDR2 sequences are SGDLS and YYNGEE. CDR3: CASSPSTGQGFDEQYF. The DNA for the CDR3 is TGTGCCAGCAGCCCCTCTACGGGACAGGGGTTCGACGAGCAGTACTTC.

This clonotype was found a few times. This rearrangement joins TRBV6-6 to TRBJ1-1, with D perhaps matching TRBD1 (6 bases). The CDR3 loop spans 16 amino acids. Trimming stripped 4 bases from V and 4 bases from J, with 19 bases between. Germline values: CDR1 MNHNY, CDR2 SVGAGI (reference sequence). The CDR3: CASSSPAGAMGTEAFF. The CDR3 bases are TGTGCCAGCAGTTCCCCGGCAGGGGCCATGGGCACTGAAGCTTTCTTT.

This clonotype was observed a few times. The chain couples TRBV9 to TRBJ1-6, with D hard to call. The CDR3 sequence is 13 residues long. The V end was cut by 3 bases, the J end by 12 bases, with 13 bases between. From germline, CDR1 is SGDLS and CDR2 YYNGEE. In DNA, the CDR3 is TGTGCCAGCAGCGCAAAGGAGACGGGACCCCTCCACTTT. Translated, it gives CASSAKETGPLHF.

The rearrangement links TRBV2 to TRBJ2-5, with D maybe TRBD2 (6 bases). The end of the DNA fits TRBJ2-7 better, so the J call may be wrong. This CDR3 region has 15 residues. Germline V gene lookup returns CDR1 SNHLY and CDR2 FYNNEI. The CDR3 DNA follows: TGTGCCAGCAGTGACTTGGGACTCCGGGCCAACGAGCAGTACTTC. This gives the protein CASSDLGLRANEQYF.

This clonotype was recorded many times. The rearrangement links TRBV10-3 to TRBJ2-7; TRBD1 matches 7 bases. CDR3 length: 13 residues. Germline CDR1 is ENHRY and CDR2 is SYGVKD. Trimming removed 4 bases from V and 2 bases from J; junction bases left unmatched: 2. CDR3 sequence: CAISGQGAYEQYF. CDR3 DNA: TGTGCCATCAGTGGACAGGGCGCCTACGAGCAGTACTTC.

This clonotype was seen only a few times. This chain connects TRBV7-2 to TRBJ2-5, with TRBD2 matching 8 bases. Near its end, the DNA agrees better with TRBJ2-7, so the J call may be wrong. The CDR3 consists of 18 residues. The germline CDR1 and CDR2 sequences are SGHTA and FQGNSA. The CDR3 protein is CASSPRIGSGTRGHEQYF. The CDR3 DNA is TGTGCCAGCAGCCCGCGGATCGGGTCCGGGACTAGGGGCCACGAGCAGTACTTC.

This rearrangement joins TRBV11-2 to TRBJ1-5, with 8 bases that match TRBD1. Losses at the gene ends were 1 base for V and 1 base for J; bases not matched to a gene: 9. Germline CDR1 and CDR2: SGHAT and FQNNGV. The CDR3 runs 18 residues. The CDR3 loop reads CASSLGRGRERSNQPQHF. CDR3 coding DNA: TGTGCCAGCAGCTTAGGCAGGGGGCGGGAGCGGAGCAATCAGCCCCAGCATTTT.

This chain uses TRBV27 with TRBJ2-7; 7 nucleotides match TRBD1. The V and J ends lost 3 bases and 4 bases, in that order; junction bases with no gene match: 6. The germline CDR1 and CDR2 sequences are MNHEY and SMNVEV (reference sequence). The CDR3 contains 14 residues. The CDR3 reads CASSLSQGFYEQYF. The CDR3 DNA follows: TGTGCCAGCAGTTTGTCACAGGGGTTTTACGAGCAGTACTTC.

The V gene is TRBV4-1, the J gene TRBJ2-5, with D possibly TRBD2 on 6 matching bases. Germline V gives CDR1 MGHRA, CDR2 YSYEKL. Trimming stripped 1 base from V and 4 bases from J, with 10 bases between. There are 14 residues in the CDR3. CDR3 sequence (DNA): TGCGCCAGCAGCCAAGGACTAGTAGGAGAGACCCAGTACTTC. Protein: CASSQGLVGETQYF.

The CDR3, as DNA: TGTGCCAGCAGTCCCTTCGGGGGTAGCAATCAGCCCCAGCATTTT. Its protein is CASSPFGGSNQPQHF. J is TRBJ1-5 and V is TRBV27; weak D call: TRBD1 (5 bases). The CDR3 length is 15 residues. The germline V and J ends were trimmed by 5 bases and 0 bases, with 11 bases remaining between them. Germline CDR1 is MNHEY and CDR2 is SMNVEV (reference sequence).